The 29 T cell receptor beta chains below come from one sample, sequenced in a study of immune evolution from preneoplasia to lung adenocarcinoma (dated by TCRdb to the early 2020s). To prepare the library, the immunoSEQ multiplex PCR assay was applied. TCRdb mirrors the immuneACCESS table, restricted to in-frame sequences. Some clones are absent from its copies; in checked studies, under half trace to an unresolved V gene, and the reason for the others is unknown. The sample contains roughly 5,200 clones, roughly 78% of them found a single time. The ten largest clones represent roughly 15% of the sample. Sequencing was performed on FFPE normal lung tissue adjacent to the tumor. These receptors came from a person between 50 and 70 years old with lung adenocarcinoma.

This chain links TRBV5-1 with TRBJ2-5, with D hard to call. The CDR3 is made up of 13 amino acids. V was shortened by 1 base and J by 5 bases, with 9 bases between the two germline ends. Germline V CDR1 and CDR2: SGHRS, YFSETQ. The CDR3 here is CASSLTDPETQYF. The CDR3 coding sequence is TGCGCCAGCAGCTTGACAGACCCGGAGACCCAGTACTTC. The full variable domain, rest sourced from reference TRBV5-1 and TRBJ2-5, is KAGVTQTPRYLIKTRGQQVTLSCSPISGHRSVSWYQQTPGQGLQFLFEYFSETQRNKGNFPGRFSGRQFSNSRSEMNVSTLELGDSALYLCASSLTDPETQYFGPGTRLLVL.

This clone was counted a single time. The J gene is TRBJ1-5, the V gene TRBV2; D is undetermined. The germline V gene encodes CDR1 SNHLY and CDR2 FYNNEI. The V end was cut by 2 bases, the J end by 5 bases, with 10 bases between. This CDR3 has 14 amino acids. This CDR3 reads CASSEIQADQPQHF. CDR3 coding DNA: TGTGCCAGCAGTGAAATCCAGGCCGATCAGCCCCAGCATTTT.

The gene calls are TRBV11-2 and TRBJ2-5; a possible D gene is TRBD2 (6 bases). Germline lookup yields CDR1 SGHAT and CDR2 FQNNGV. The CDR3 consists of 15 residues. V was pared by 1 base and J by 5 bases, with 14 bases between. In DNA form, the CDR3 reads TGTGCCAGCAGCTTAGCCCCCGGGAGTTTGGAGACCCAGTACTTC. This translates into CASSLAPGSLETQYF.

The chain employs TRBV2 and TRBJ2-1; no clear D gene. Germline CDR1 SNHLY, CDR2 FYNNEI. CDR3 length: 13 residues. Trimming took off 6 bases at V and 6 bases at J, with 12 bases between the two ends. This CDR3 reads CASRDLLSNEQFF. The CDR3 DNA is TGTGCCAGCAGGGACCTCCTTTCCAATGAGCAGTTCTTC.

The chain couples TRBV5-5 to TRBJ2-7, with TRBD1 matching 8 bases. This CDR3 comprises 15 residues. V shed 2 bases, J shed 4 bases, and the junction held 8 bases outside the gene matches. Germline V gives CDR1 SGHKS, CDR2 YYEKEE (reference sequence). This chain's CDR3 is CASSFPAGGAYEQYF. The CDR3 coding sequence is TGTGCCAGCAGCTTTCCCGCAGGGGGCGCGTACGAGCAGTACTTC.

The chain employs TRBV18 and TRBJ2-7, with 11 bases that match TRBD2. V trimming: 3 bases; J trimming: 1 base; junction bases outside the gene matches: 5. Germline V gene sequence: CDR1 KGHSH, CDR2 LQKENI. This CDR3 is built from 16 residues. The CDR3 region has the DNA TGTGCCAGCTCACCCGGGACTAGCGGAGGGTCCTACGAGCAGTACTTC. It yields the protein CASSPGTSGGSYEQYF.

The rearrangement uses TRBV19 and TRBJ2-5; TRBD1 is a possible D gene (5 bases). The CDR3 length is 12 residues. Germline lookup yields CDR1 LNHDA and CDR2 SQIVND (reference sequence). Deletions cut 8 bases from V and 5 bases from J, with 12 bases between. As DNA, the CDR3 is TGTGCCAGTGGACCCTGGGGCGAGACCCAGTACTTC. Encoded protein: CASGPWGETQYF.

The gene calls are TRBV15 and TRBJ1-2, with 8 bases lining up with TRBD1. The CDR3 loop spans 13 amino acids. Germline V CDR1 and CDR2: LNHNV, YYDKDF (reference sequence). The J segment lost 9 bases and the V segment lost 3 bases, leaving 6 bases of the junction unmatched. For the CDR3, the DNA is TGTGCCACCAGCAGGGAGACAGGGGTTCGCTACACCTTC. This encodes CATSRETGVRYTF.

This chain joins TRBV6-1 and TRBJ2-5, with 8 bases aligning to TRBD1. The CDR3 sequence is 14 residues long. The germline CDR1 and CDR2 sequences are MNHNS and SASEGT. V lost 6 bases to trimming and J lost 4 bases; unmatched junction nucleotides: 7. CDR3 residues: CASSRDRGGETQYF. For the CDR3, the DNA is TGTGCCAGCAGCCGAGACAGGGGCGGAGAGACCCAGTACTTC.

This chain connects TRBV20-1 to TRBJ2-5; no firm D call. This CDR3 contains 11 residues. Germline V CDR1 and CDR2: DFQATT, SNEGSKA (reference sequence). Trimming took 5 bases from V and 7 from J, leaving 11 bases between them. DNA of the CDR3: TGCAGTGCTCCTAGGTCGGGGACCCAGTACTTC. Protein: CSAPRSGTQYF.

The rearrangement links TRBV28 to TRBJ2-7; TRBD2 matches 7 bases. This CDR3 region has 15 residues. V lost 6 bases and J lost 3; bases outside the gene matches: 11. Germline CDR1 MDHEN, CDR2 SYDVKM. CDR3 protein: CASSPPGGSVYEQYF. The CDR3 DNA sequence: TGTGCCAGCAGCCCTCCGGGCGGGAGCGTCTACGAGCAGTACTTC.

This clone was detected only once. The CDR3 DNA is TGTGCCAGCAGAACCGGGACAGGGGGCGGCAAGACCCAGTACTTC. Residues: CASRTGTGGGKTQYF. The J gene is TRBJ2-5, the V gene TRBV7-2, with TRBD1 identical over 12 bases. Germline CDR1 is SGHTA and CDR2 is FQGNSA. The J segment lost 6 bases and the V segment lost 6 bases, leaving 8 bases of the junction unmatched. This CDR3 spans 15 amino acids.

The V call is TRBV5-6, the J call TRBJ2-7; 9 bases are shared with TRBD2. V shed 4 bases, J shed 3 bases, and the junction held 8 bases outside the gene matches. This CDR3 is 15 amino acids long. The germline gives CDR1 SGHDT, CDR2 YYEEEE. The CDR3 protein is CASSILAGAVYEQYF. In DNA, the CDR3 is TGTGCCAGCAGCATATTAGCGGGAGCGGTCTACGAGCAGTACTTC. Full variable domain (remainder filled in from reference TRBV5-6 and TRBJ2-7): DAGVTQSPTHLIKTRGQQVTLRCSPKSGHDTVSWYQQALGQGPQFIFQYYEEEERQRGNFPDRFSGHQFPNYSSELNVNALLLGDSALYLCASSILAGAVYEQYFGPGTRLTVT.

The chain is built from TRBV7-8 and TRBJ2-1; unclear D gene. Trimming removed 7 bases from V and 0 bases from J, with 13 bases in between. This CDR3 region has 15 residues. The germline V gene encodes CDR1 SGHVS and CDR2 FQNEAQ. CDR3 sequence: CASTRAPSSYNEQFF. The CDR3 DNA follows: TGTGCCAGCACCCGGGCCCCGAGCTCCTACAATGAGCAGTTCTTC.

This clone appeared a single time. The chain employs TRBV6-5 and TRBJ2-7, with D tentatively TRBD1 (5 bases). This CDR3 comprises 11 residues. Trimming took off 5 bases at V and 7 bases at J, with 9 bases between the two ends. Germline CDR1 and CDR2: MNHEY and SVGAGI. The CDR3 protein is CASSRGPEQYF. The CDR3 bases are TGTGCCAGCAGTAGGGGTCCTGAGCAGTACTTC.

The chain uses TRBV29-1 and TRBJ1-2, with TRBD1 identical over 8 bases. Per the germline V gene, CDR1 is SQVTM and CDR2 is ANQGSEA. The length of the CDR3 is 13 residues. Trimming removed 6 bases from V and 0 bases from J; junction bases left unmatched: 3. The CDR3 loop is CSVGTGPNYGYTF. In DNA, the CDR3 is TGCAGCGTCGGGACAGGACCTAACTATGGCTACACCTTC.

The chain joins TRBV27 to TRBJ2-2; 14 positions agree with TRBD2. V lost 3 bases and J lost 8; bases outside the gene matches: 5. Germline V gene lookup returns CDR1 MNHEY and CDR2 SMNVEV (reference sequence). The CDR3 covers 16 residues. DNA of the CDR3: TGTGCCAGCAGTTTCGGGACTAGCGGGGGACCTGGGGAGCTGTTTTTT. Amino acid sequence: CASSFGTSGGPGELFF.

The CDR3 DNA is TGTGCCAGCAGTCCGCTGGACAGGGTGGGCGAGCAGTACTTC. Protein product: CASSPLDRVGEQYF. V gene TRBV6-6 combines with J gene TRBJ2-7; 8 nucleotides line up with TRBD1. The germline V gene has CDR1 MNHNY and CDR2 SVGAGI (reference sequence). The CDR3 is made up of 14 amino acids. With 5 bases clipped from V and 6 bases from J, the junction kept 9 bases outside the gene matches.

The chain has TRBV5-4 and TRBJ2-7; 11 nucleotides align to TRBD2. The CDR3 contains 12 residues. Germline V CDR1 and CDR2: SGHNT, YYREEE (reference sequence). V lost 9 bases, J lost 4 bases, and 3 bases stayed unmatched. The CDR3 loop reads CATRLAGYEQYF. DNA for the CDR3: TGTGCCACTAGACTAGCGGGGTACGAGCAGTACTTC.

This chain connects TRBV30 to TRBJ2-3; TRBD1 agrees at 7 bases. Trimming removed 3 bases from V and 1 base from J; junction bases left unmatched: 1. CDR1 is GTSNPN and CDR2 is SVGIG in the germline V gene (reference sequence). This CDR3 contains 13 residues. The CDR3 nucleotides read TGTGCCTGGAGCCAGGGGGGCACAGATACGCAGTATTTT. Protein product: CAWSQGGTDTQYF. Filled out from reference TRBV30 and TRBJ2-3, the complete variable domain reads SQTIHQWPATLVQPVGSPLSLECTVEGTSNPNLYWYRQAAGRGLQLLFYSVGIGQISSEVPQNLSASRPQDRQFILSSKKLLLSDSGFYLCAWSQGGTDTQYFGPGTRLTVL.

This clone was observed a single time. V usage is TRBV5-8 and J usage is TRBJ2-7; TRBD2 might be the D (5 bases). The CDR3 is 15 amino acids. CDR1 is SGHTS and CDR2 is YDEGEE in the germline V gene. The ends were cut back, 0 bases at V and 4 bases at J, with 14 bases in the middle. Here the CDR3 reads CASSLESGRVYEQYF. The CDR3 DNA reads as TGTGCCAGCAGCTTGGAATCGGGAAGGGTGTACGAGCAGTACTTC.

The rearrangement uses TRBV25-1 and TRBJ2-1; D is uncertain. CDR1 is MGHDK, CDR2 SYGVNS, per germline. The CDR3 is 14 amino acids. Trimming took off 3 bases at V and 4 bases at J, with 10 bases between the two ends. The DNA of the CDR3 is TGTGCCAGCAGTGAGTCGGGCAAATACAATGAGCAGTTCTTC. Its translation: CASSESGKYNEQFF.

The chain uses TRBV7-3 and TRBJ1-1; unclear D gene. V lost 5 bases and J 7 bases, leaving 14 bases between the germline ends. The CDR3 has 13 amino acids. Germline CDR1 is SGHTA and CDR2 is FQGTGA. The CDR3 region has the DNA TGTGCCAGCAGCACGACCCCGGACGGTGAAGCTTTCTTT. This encodes CASSTTPDGEAFF.

The rearrangement joins TRBV7-2 to TRBJ1-4; 7 nucleotides agree with TRBD1. V was clipped by 4 bases and J by 3 bases; unmatched bases: 5. The CDR3 consists of 15 residues. Germline V lookup: CDR1 SGHTA, CDR2 FQGNSA. The CDR3 DNA follows: TGTGCCAGCAGCTCACAGGGACAGCCTAATGAAAAACTGTTTTTT. This encodes CASSSQGQPNEKLFF. The full variable domain, its missing parts supplied by reference TRBV7-2 and TRBJ1-4, is GAGVSQSPSNKVTEKGKDVELRCDPISGHTALYWYRQSLGQGLEFLIYFQGNSAPDKSGLPSDRFSAERTGGSVSTLTIQRTQQEDSAVYLCASSSQGQPNEKLFFGSGTQLSVL.

The CDR3 DNA sequence: TGTGCCAGCACCCGGACAGAGCGAGGGGGGACCCAGTACTTC. This gives the protein CASTRTERGGTQYF. The chain combines TRBV28 with TRBJ2-5; a weak D match, TRBD1 (6 bases). Trimming took 7 bases from V and 7 from J, leaving 19 bases between them. Germline CDR1 is MDHEN and CDR2 is SYDVKM. This CDR3 spans 14 amino acids.

This clone was seen only once. V and J are TRBV2 and TRBJ2-3, with 9 positions matching TRBD2. The trim removed 5 bases at V and 0 bases at J, leaving 6 bases unmatched. Germline V CDR1 and CDR2: SNHLY, FYNNEI. This CDR3 spans 16 amino acids. The CDR3 loop is CASSYSGRRSTDTQYF. CDR3 nucleotide sequence: TGTGCCAGCAGTTATAGCGGGAGACGCAGCACAGATACGCAGTATTTT.

This chain connects TRBV7-3 to TRBJ2-1, with no clear D. V was clipped by 8 bases and J by 6 bases, with 17 bases between them. CDR3 length: 14 amino acids. Looked up from germline, CDR1 is SGHTA and CDR2 is FQGTGA. The CDR3 here is CASSDQVSRNEQFF. In nucleotides, the CDR3 is TGTGCCAGCTCGGACCAAGTGTCGCGCAATGAGCAGTTCTTC. The full variable domain, completed using reference TRBV7-3 and TRBJ2-1, is GAGVSQTPSNKVTEKGKYVELRCDPISGHTALYWYRQSLGQGPEFLIYFQGTGAADDSGLPNDRFFAVRPEGSVSTLKIQRTERGDSAVYLCASSDQVSRNEQFFGPGTRLTVL.

J is TRBJ1-1 and V is TRBV5-6; D is unclear. There are 12 residues in the CDR3. V was cut by 0 bases and J by 6 bases, with 6 bases left in between. In germline, CDR1 is SGHDT, CDR2 YYEEEE. The CDR3 DNA reads as TGTGCCAGCAGCTTGGATGGCGCTGAAGCTTTCTTT. This codes for CASSLDGAEAFF.

This chain uses TRBV6-5 with TRBJ2-1; D unresolved. CDR3 length: 12 amino acids. In germline, CDR1 is MNHEY, CDR2 SVGAGI. Trimming took off 0 bases at V and 6 bases at J, with 3 bases between the two ends. As DNA, the CDR3 is TGTGCCAGCAGTTACTCGGGCAATGAGCAGTTCTTC. Translation gives CASSYSGNEQFF.